Below, 21 T cell receptor beta chains from the same sample are listed, as sequenced in a study of a mutant IDH1 vaccine in newly diagnosed glioma. Regarding time point: week 23, last vaccination. The content of each vaccine dose was 300 ug of mutant IDH1 20-mer peptide, and topical imiquimod accompanied it. Data came from immunoSEQ multiplex PCR; TCRdb stores just in-frame clones and leaves some out. This sample has tens of thousands of clones; 85% to 90% occur once, and the top ten carry about 1.4%. No antigens are known for them. The sample was PBMCs, taken from a glioma patient whose treatment included an IDH1 peptide vaccine. All receptors derive from a middle-aged man with glioma.

Details on this clone: One junction end does not reproduce the germline sequence, and a read error may be involved. The chain recombines TRBV7-9 with TRBJ2-7, with D perhaps given as TRBD1 or TRBD2 (6 bases each). From germline, CDR1 is SEHNR and CDR2 FQNEAQ (reference sequence). This CDR3 comprises 15 residues. CDR3 in DNA: TGTGCCAGCAGCTTAGCGAACGGGGGCTCCCACGAGCAGTACTTC. Its protein is CASSLANGGSHEQYF.

The chain links TRBV28 to TRBJ2-1; 8 bases are a match to TRBD2. The V and J ends lost 6 bases and 6 bases, in that order; junction bases with no gene match: 7. The CDR3 has 14 amino acids. The germline CDR1 and CDR2 sequences are MDHEN and SYDVKM. The CDR3 reads CASRGSGSRNEQFF. In DNA, the CDR3 is TGTGCCAGCAGGGGGAGCGGGAGCCGCAATGAGCAGTTCTTC.

V gene TRBV27 combines with J gene TRBJ2-4; 9 bases line up with TRBD1. The CDR3 is made up of 14 amino acids. Germline CDR1 MNHEY, CDR2 SMNVEV (reference sequence). V was clipped by 4 bases and J by 7 bases; unmatched bases: 5. CDR3 nucleotide sequence: TGTGCCAGCAGTTACGGACAGGGGTTGAACATTCAGTACTTC. It specifies CASSYGQGLNIQYF.

The gene calls are TRBV19 and TRBJ1-1; D possibly corresponds to TRBD1 (6 bases). The CDR3 runs to 15 residues. With 1 base removed from V and 1 base from J, the gap between germline ends came to 10 bases. CDR1 is LNHDA, CDR2 SQIVND, per germline (reference sequence). CDR3 sequence (DNA): TGTGCCAGTAGTATAGTAGGGGGACGGAACACTGAAGCTTTCTTT. Its protein is CASSIVGGRNTEAFF. Full variable domain (rest looked up from reference TRBV19 and TRBJ1-1): DGGITQSPKYLFRKEGQNVTLSCEQNLNHDAMYWYRQDPGQGLRLIYYSQIVNDFQKGDIAEGYSVSREKKESFPLTVTSAQKNPTAFYLCASSIVGGRNTEAFFGQGTRLTVV.

The gene calls are TRBV7-6 and TRBJ1-2; 8 bases line up with TRBD1. Germline V gene sequence: CDR1 SGHVS, CDR2 FNYEAQ. Trimming cost V 0 bases and J 3 bases; bases outside gene matches: 12. CDR3 length: 18 amino acids. The CDR3 reads CASSLARRPGGADYGYTF. CDR3 DNA: TGTGCCAGCAGCTTAGCGCGTCGCCCAGGGGGCGCCGACTATGGCTACACCTTC.

The genes are TRBV4-1 and TRBJ1-3, with D unclear. The germline V and J ends were trimmed by 6 bases and 3 bases, with 15 bases remaining between them. The germline CDR1 and CDR2 sequences are MGHRA and YSYEKL. The CDR3 consists of 15 residues. Written as DNA, the CDR3 is TGCGCCAGCAGTCGCGGACGAATAGGTGGAAACACCATATATTTT. The encoded protein is CASSRGRIGGNTIYF.

The V call is TRBV10-1, the J call TRBJ1-5; TRBD1 aligns across 10 bases. The germline V gene has CDR1 WNHNN and CDR2 SYGVQD (reference sequence). The CDR3 has 15 amino acids. V shed 8 bases and J 1 base; nucleotides not matched to a gene: 5. The CDR3 loop is CASARQGASNQPQHF. The CDR3 DNA is TGCGCCAGCGCAAGACAGGGGGCGAGCAATCAGCCCCAGCATTTT.

The chain combines TRBV11-2 with TRBJ2-5, with TRBD2 matching over 7 bases. Germline V gene data show CDR1 as SGHAT and CDR2 as FQNNGV. This CDR3 spans 16 amino acids. The V and J ends lost 1 base and 1 base, in that order; junction bases with no gene match: 6. Here the CDR3 DNA reads TGTGCCAGCAGCTTAGCCTTGTCTAGCGGCCAAGAGACCCAGTACTTC. As protein: CASSLALSSGQETQYF.

This chain connects TRBV5-4 to TRBJ2-5; 13 bases are a match to TRBD2. V dropped 2 bases and J dropped 3; count of bases not matched to a gene: 10. Germline V gene data show CDR1 as SGHNT and CDR2 as YYREEE (reference sequence). CDR3 length: 18 amino acids. The CDR3 region is CASSLSPFGLAGEETQYF. Written as DNA, the CDR3 is TGTGCCAGCAGCTTAAGTCCCTTCGGACTAGCGGGAGAAGAGACCCAGTACTTC.

The table lists this clone with a count of one. The CDR3 sequence is CASNFRERYYEQYF. The DNA for the CDR3 is TGTGCCAGCAACTTCCGGGAGAGGTATTACGAGCAGTACTTC. The V call is TRBV5-6, the J call TRBJ2-7, with D tentatively TRBD2 (6 bases). CDR1 SGHDT and CDR2 YYEEEE come from the germline V gene. This CDR3 contains 14 residues. V lost 6 bases and J lost 4, with 17 bases in between.

J is TRBJ2-7 and V is TRBV5-6, with 7 bases identical to TRBD1. Germline V gene lookup returns CDR1 SGHDT and CDR2 YYEEEE. The CDR3 has 14 amino acids. V was pared by 4 bases and J by 7 bases, with 11 bases of the junction left unmatched. The CDR3 loop reads CASSPVPGGFEQYF. The DNA of the CDR3 is TGTGCCAGCAGCCCCGTTCCAGGGGGTTTTGAGCAGTACTTC.

V is TRBV7-9 and J is TRBJ1-3, with D hard to call. CDR3 length equals 14 residues. V lost 2 bases and J 0 bases, leaving 5 bases between the germline ends. Germline loops: CDR1 SEHNR, CDR2 FQNEAQ (reference sequence). The CDR3, as DNA: TGTGCCAGCAGCTTACTAAGCTCTGGAAACACCATATATTTT. Translation gives CASSLLSSGNTIYF.

This sequence joins TRBV5-4 and TRBJ2-1; D gene ambiguous. V lost 0 bases to trimming and J lost 6 bases, with 4 bases between them. Germline V gene sequence: CDR1 SGHNT, CDR2 YYREEE (reference sequence). The CDR3 spans 12 residues. CDR3 sequence: CASSLAGNEQFF. DNA for the CDR3: TGTGCCAGCAGCTTGGCGGGCAATGAGCAGTTCTTC. The full variable domain, its missing parts supplied by reference TRBV5-4 and TRBJ2-1, is ETGVTQSPTHLIKTRGQQVTLRCSSQSGHNTVSWYQQALGQGPQFIFQYYREEENGRGNFPPRFSGLQFPNYSSELNVNALELDDSALYLCASSLAGNEQFFGPGTRLTVL.

The rearrangement links TRBV5-6 to TRBJ2-7, with a weak D call TRBD2 (6 bases). Germline values: CDR1 SGHDT, CDR2 YYEEEE. CDR3 length: 14 residues. The ends were cut back, 4 bases at V and 7 bases at J, with 18 bases in the middle. This CDR3 is CASSPRRALQEQYF. The CDR3 nucleotides read TGTGCCAGCAGCCCTCGGAGGGCCCTCCAAGAGCAGTACTTC.

The rearrangement joins TRBV7-2 to TRBJ2-5, with no clear D. CDR3 size: 13 residues. V shed 5 bases and J shed 5 bases, with 12 bases lying between them. In germline, CDR1 is SGHTA, CDR2 FQGNSA. CDR3 bases: TGTGCCAGCAGCATTACAGACATGGAGACCCAGTACTTC. Its translation is CASSITDMETQYF. The full variable domain, rest sourced from reference TRBV7-2 and TRBJ2-5, is GAGVSQSPSNKVTEKGKDVELRCDPISGHTALYWYRQSLGQGLEFLIYFQGNSAPDKSGLPSDRFSAERTGGSVSTLTIQRTQQEDSAVYLCASSITDMETQYFGPGTRLLVL.

With regard to this clone: Other DNA sequences from this sample encode an identical CDR3 as well. This rearrangement joins TRBV5-4 to TRBJ2-7, with D possibly being TRBD1 (5 bases). This CDR3 is 14 amino acids long. The germline CDR1 and CDR2 sequences are SGHNT and YYREEE (reference sequence). The V and J ends lost 0 bases and 4 bases respectively, with 11 bases between them. This CDR3 reads CASSLGQGIYEQYF. As DNA, the CDR3 is TGTGCCAGCAGCTTGGGCCAGGGAATATACGAGCAGTACTTC.

This chain connects TRBV6-5 to TRBJ2-7, with 9 bases fitting TRBD1. The germline V gene has CDR1 MNHEY and CDR2 SVGAGI. V shed 6 bases, J shed 6 bases, and the junction held 6 bases outside the gene matches. The CDR3 consists of 13 residues. CDR3 in amino acids: CASSSGTGFEQYF. The DNA of the CDR3 is TGTGCCAGCAGCTCCGGGACAGGGTTCGAGCAGTACTTC.

CDR3 loop: CAINTPGQGTANYGYTF. CDR3 DNA sequence: TGTGCCATCAATACCCCGGGACAGGGGACAGCTAACTATGGCTACACCTTC. V usage is TRBV10-3 and J usage is TRBJ1-2, with TRBD1 matching 10 bases. Germline V lookup: CDR1 ENHRY, CDR2 SYGVKD. The CDR3 is made up of 17 amino acids. The V and J ends lost 7 bases and 0 bases, in that order; junction bases with no gene match: 11.

CDR3 region: CASSLGQLSTNSSYNEQFF. DNA for the CDR3: TGCGCCAGCAGCTTGGGACAGCTCAGTACGAATAGCTCCTACAATGAGCAGTTCTTC. The chain is built from TRBV5-1 and TRBJ2-1, with D possibly matching TRBD1 (5 bases). CDR3 size: 19 residues. V was pared by 0 bases and J by 0 bases, with 19 bases between. Germline CDR1 is SGHRS and CDR2 is YFSETQ. Together with reference TRBV5-1 and TRBJ2-1, the CDR3 gives the full variable domain: KAGVTQTPRYLIKTRGQQVTLSCSPISGHRSVSWYQQTPGQGLQFLFEYFSETQRNKGNFPGRFSGRQFSNSRSEMNVSTLELGDSALYLCASSLGQLSTNSSYNEQFFGPGTRLTVL.

The J gene is TRBJ2-6, the V gene TRBV27; possibly TRBD1 for D (6 bases). V lost 6 bases, J lost 2 bases, and 11 bases lay in between. The CDR3 covers 15 residues. Per germline, CDR1 MNHEY and CDR2 SMNVEV (reference sequence). This CDR3 is CASRPQGTGANVLTF. The CDR3 DNA is TGTGCCAGCAGGCCACAGGGTACTGGGGCCAACGTCCTGACTTTC. The full variable domain, in which reference TRBV27 and TRBJ2-6 provide the parts outside the CDR3, is EAQVTQNPRYLITVTGKKLTVTCSQNMNHEYMSWYRQDPGLGLRQIYYSMNVEVTDKGDVPEGYKVSRKEKRNFPLILESPSPNQTSLYFCASRPQGTGANVLTFGAGSRLTVL.

This clone was seen a few times. This chain connects TRBV10-2 to TRBJ2-7; D perhaps matches TRBD1 (6 bases). Trimming pared 4 bases from V and 0 bases from J, leaving 10 bases between. Germline V gives CDR1 WSHSY, CDR2 SAAADI. CDR3 size: 14 residues. The CDR3 region is CASSAGDTSYEQYF. The CDR3 nucleotides are TGCGCCAGCAGTGCAGGGGACACCTCCTACGAGCAGTACTTC.